The rows below give T cell receptor beta chains drawn from one sample of a study of blood T cells in healthy people across ages. Via MiXCR, TCRdb re-called the 5' RACE reads, giving one row per CDR3 protein. Counted here are about 640,000 distinct CDR3 sequences, about 53% occurring once; the ten biggest clones make up 30% to 45%. The sample comprised blood. These receptors originate from a man between 60 and 70 years old in good health. CDR3s include the opening cysteine and the closing phenylalanine or tryptophan. The D gene is left open where the match is weak. Only some rows state a clone size, as once, few, many or a class for expanded clones.

CDR3aa: CASTLGSGAQETQYF
CDR3nt: TGTGCCAGCACGTTGGGTAGCGGGGCCCAAGAGACCCAGTACTTC
j_gene: TRBJ2-5
abundance: few
len: 15
v_gene: TRBV7-2
d_gene: TRBD2

CDR3aa: CASIADDAYEQYF
CDR3nt: TGTGCCAGCATAGCGGATGATGCCTACGAGCAGTACTTC
j_gene: TRBJ2-7
abundance: few
len: 13
v_gene: TRBV6-2/TRBV6-3
d_gene: NA

CDR3aa: CSAYGLAGASYNEQFF
CDR3nt: TGCAGTGCTTACGGGCTAGCGGGGGCCTCCTACAATGAGCAGTTCTTC
j_gene: TRBJ2-1
abundance: NA
len: 16
v_gene: TRBV20-1
d_gene: TRBD2

CDR3aa: CASSPRTTGTTEQQYF
CDR3nt: TGTGCCAGCAGTCCCCGGACGACAGGGACTACGGAACAGCAGTACTTC
j_gene: TRBJ2-7
abundance: NA
len: 16
v_gene: TRBV12-3/TRBV12-4
d_gene: NA

CDR3aa: CASSVGTVTATQYF
CDR3nt: TGTGCCAGCAGCGTAGGAACAGTCACGGCGACCCAGTACTTC
j_gene: TRBJ2-5
abundance: NA
len: 14
v_gene: TRBV9
d_gene: NA

CDR3aa: CASSDSGGRNNEQFF
CDR3nt: TGTGCCAGCAGTGACTCGGGGGGCCGAAACAATGAGCAGTTCTTC
j_gene: TRBJ2-1
abundance: NA
len: 15
v_gene: TRBV6-4
d_gene: NA

CDR3aa: CASSLLPGADTQYF
CDR3nt: TGTGCCAGCAGCCTACTACCGGGGGCAGATACGCAGTATTTT
j_gene: TRBJ2-3
abundance: few
len: 14
v_gene: TRBV7-2
d_gene: NA

CDR3aa: CASSASSNYGYTF
CDR3nt: TGTGCCAGCAGCGCGTCCAGCAACTATGGCTACACCTTC
j_gene: TRBJ1-2
abundance: NA
len: 13
v_gene: TRBV9
d_gene: NA

CDR3aa: CASSQVGTGDEKLFF
CDR3nt: TGTGCCAGCAGCCAAGTCGGGACAGGGGATGAAAAACTGTTTTTT
j_gene: TRBJ1-4
abundance: once
len: 15
v_gene: TRBV4-2
d_gene: TRBD1

CDR3aa: CASSSETEQYF
CDR3nt: TGTGCCAGCAGTTCCGAAACCGAGCAGTACTTC
j_gene: TRBJ2-7
abundance: NA
len: 11
v_gene: TRBV28
d_gene: NA

CDR3aa: CATAPSGNEQFF
CDR3nt: TGTGCCACAGCACCATCTGGGAATGAGCAGTTCTTC
j_gene: TRBJ2-1
abundance: NA
len: 12
v_gene: TRBV6-1
d_gene: NA

CDR3aa: CSARSGDLYNEQFF
CDR3nt: TGCAGTGCTAGATCCGGGGATCTATACAATGAGCAGTTCTTC
j_gene: TRBJ2-1
abundance: few
len: 14
v_gene: TRBV20-1
d_gene: NA

CDR3aa: CASSSASGFNEQFF
CDR3nt: TGTGCCAGCAGCTCGGCTAGCGGGTTTAATGAGCAGTTCTTC
j_gene: TRBJ2-1
abundance: NA
len: 14
v_gene: TRBV2
d_gene: TRBD2

CDR3aa: CSAEPTGYEQYF
CDR3nt: TGCAGTGCTGAACCCACAGGGTACGAGCAGTACTTC
j_gene: TRBJ2-7
abundance: few
len: 12
v_gene: TRBV20-1
d_gene: NA

CDR3aa: CASSRMEGSGSPLHF
CDR3nt: TGTGCCAGCAGTCGGATGGAGGGAAGTGGCTCACCCCTCCACTTT
j_gene: TRBJ1-6
abundance: once
len: 15
v_gene: TRBV7-6
d_gene: NA

CDR3aa: CASSLMTGGDEKLFF
CDR3nt: TGTGCCAGCAGTTTAATGACAGGGGGGGATGAAAAACTGTTTTTT
j_gene: TRBJ1-4
abundance: NA
len: 15
v_gene: TRBV27
d_gene: TRBD1

CDR3aa: CASSRGGYNEQFF
CDR3nt: TGCGCCAGCAGTCGGGGAGGCTACAATGAGCAGTTCTTC
j_gene: TRBJ2-1
abundance: many
len: 13
v_gene: TRBV5-1
d_gene: NA

CDR3aa: CASSVGLHRVNEQFF
CDR3nt: TGTGCCAGCAGCGTTGGACTCCACCGGGTTAATGAGCAGTTCTTC
j_gene: TRBJ2-1
abundance: NA
len: 15
v_gene: TRBV5-6
d_gene: NA

CDR3aa: CSVVAGSGTEAFF
CDR3nt: TGCAGCGTTGTCGCGGGGAGCGGCACTGAAGCTTTCTTT
j_gene: TRBJ1-1
abundance: NA
len: 13
v_gene: TRBV29-1
d_gene: NA

CDR3aa: CASSLEGLGGETQYF
CDR3nt: TGTGCCAGCAGCTTAGAGGGACTGGGGGGAGAGACCCAGTACTTC
j_gene: TRBJ2-5
abundance: many
len: 15
v_gene: TRBV7-9
d_gene: NA

CDR3aa: CASRRLEIGNIQYF
CDR3nt: TGTGCCAGCAGAAGACTAGAGATCGGAAACATTCAGTACTTC
j_gene: TRBJ2-4
abundance: NA
len: 14
v_gene: TRBV6-2/TRBV6-3
d_gene: NA

CDR3aa: CASSPQRLLVRGDSANQPQHF
CDR3nt: TGCGCCAGCAGCCCTCAGCGGCTCCTTGTACGCGGGGACAGCGCAAATCAGCCCCAGCATTTT
j_gene: TRBJ1-5
abundance: few
len: 21
v_gene: TRBV4-1
d_gene: TRBD1

CDR3aa: CSARTSGGLLAKNIQYF
CDR3nt: TGCAGTGCAAGGACTAGCGGGGGACTTTTAGCCAAAAACATTCAGTACTTC
j_gene: TRBJ2-4
abundance: NA
len: 17
v_gene: TRBV20-1
d_gene: TRBD2

CDR3aa: CAGSPGWAQETQYF
CDR3nt: TGTGCCGGCTCACCGGGATGGGCGCAAGAGACCCAGTACTTC
j_gene: TRBJ2-5
abundance: NA
len: 14
v_gene: TRBV18
d_gene: NA

CDR3aa: CASSLRQGLPYNEQFF
CDR3nt: TGTGCCAGCAGTTTAAGGCAGGGACTCCCCTACAATGAGCAGTTCTTC
j_gene: TRBJ2-1
abundance: NA
len: 16
v_gene: TRBV12-3/TRBV12-4
d_gene: NA

CDR3aa: CASSSAWTGPFYEQYF
CDR3nt: TGTGCCAGCAGTTCGGCCTGGACAGGACCTTTCTACGAGCAGTACTTC
j_gene: TRBJ2-7
abundance: NA
len: 16
v_gene: TRBV6-2/TRBV6-3
d_gene: TRBD1

CDR3aa: CASSLISKSETQYF
CDR3nt: TGTGCCAGCAGCTTGATAAGTAAATCCGAGACCCAGTACTTC
j_gene: TRBJ2-5
abundance: NA
len: 14
v_gene: TRBV7-6
d_gene: NA

CDR3aa: CASSRRQSSGANVLTF
CDR3nt: TGTGCCAGCTCACGCAGGCAGAGCTCTGGGGCCAACGTCCTGACTTTC
j_gene: TRBJ2-6
abundance: few
len: 16
v_gene: TRBV18
d_gene: NA

CDR3aa: CSISQTAYNEQFF
CDR3nt: TGCAGCATCTCCCAGACAGCGTACAATGAGCAGTTCTTC
j_gene: TRBJ2-1
abundance: few
len: 13
v_gene: TRBV29-1
d_gene: NA

CDR3aa: CSASPGTVYGYTF
CDR3nt: TGCAGTGCTAGCCCCGGGACAGTCTATGGCTACACCTTC
j_gene: TRBJ1-2
abundance: few
len: 13
v_gene: TRBV20-1
d_gene: TRBD1

CDR3aa: CSVAGPTNEKLFF
CDR3nt: TGCAGCGTTGCGGGGCCAACTAATGAAAAACTGTTTTTT
j_gene: TRBJ1-4
abundance: NA
len: 13
v_gene: TRBV29-1
d_gene: NA

CDR3aa: CAMKSGTETYEQYF
CDR3nt: TGTGCCATGAAATCCGGGACAGAGACCTACGAGCAGTACTTC
j_gene: TRBJ2-7
abundance: NA
len: 14
v_gene: TRBV10-3
d_gene: TRBD1

CDR3aa: CASSFRDRGPDNSPLHF
CDR3nt: TGCGCCAGCAGCTTCCGGGACAGGGGGCCGGATAATTCACCCCTCCACTTT
j_gene: TRBJ1-6
abundance: NA
len: 17
v_gene: TRBV5-1
d_gene: TRBD1

CDR3aa: CARREGPGTLHF
CDR3nt: TGTGCCCGCAGGGAGGGACCGGGTACCCTCCACTTT
j_gene: TRBJ1-6
abundance: NA
len: 12
v_gene: TRBV2
d_gene: NA

CDR3aa: CASHYSQGATEAFF
CDR3nt: TGCGCCAGCCATTATTCACAGGGGGCCACTGAAGCTTTCTTT
j_gene: TRBJ1-1
abundance: NA
len: 14
v_gene: TRBV5-1
d_gene: TRBD1

CDR3aa: CASAYRLDEQFF
CDR3nt: TGTGCCAGCGCTTACCGATTGGATGAGCAGTTCTTC
j_gene: TRBJ2-1
abundance: few
len: 12
v_gene: TRBV7-9
d_gene: NA

CDR3aa: CATSRGDPGRNEQFF
CDR3nt: TGTGCCACCAGCAGAGGAGATCCTGGAAGGAATGAGCAGTTCTTC
j_gene: TRBJ2-1
abundance: NA
len: 15
v_gene: TRBV15
d_gene: NA

CDR3aa: CSVEESGGSDTQYF
CDR3nt: TGCAGCGTTGAAGAGTCAGGGGGCTCAGATACGCAGTATTTT
j_gene: TRBJ2-3
abundance: NA
len: 14
v_gene: TRBV29-1
d_gene: TRBD1

CDR3aa: CASSSPDRVVTDTQYF
CDR3nt: TGTGCCAGCAGCTCTCCCGACAGGGTGGTCACAGATACGCAGTATTTT
j_gene: TRBJ2-3
abundance: NA
len: 16
v_gene: TRBV5-6
d_gene: TRBD1

CDR3aa: CASSLASPRGNYGYTF
CDR3nt: TGTGCCAGCAGCTTAGCATCACCCAGGGGTAACTATGGCTACACCTTC
j_gene: TRBJ1-2
abundance: NA
len: 16
v_gene: TRBV7-9
d_gene: NA

CDR3aa: CSASIQSEAFF
CDR3nt: TGCAGTGCGAGCATACAATCTGAAGCTTTCTTT
j_gene: TRBJ1-1
abundance: NA
len: 11
v_gene: TRBV20-1
d_gene: NA

CDR3aa: CASSLASSYTDTQYF
CDR3nt: TGTGCCAGCAGTTTAGCGTCCAGCTACACAGATACGCAGTATTTT
j_gene: TRBJ2-3
abundance: few
len: 15
v_gene: TRBV12-3/TRBV12-4
d_gene: NA

CDR3aa: CASSYTGQTYEQYF
CDR3nt: TGTGCCAGCAGTTACACGGGGCAAACCTACGAGCAGTACTTC
j_gene: TRBJ2-7
abundance: NA
len: 14
v_gene: TRBV6-6
d_gene: NA

CDR3aa: CASSRGQGAWDSPLHF
CDR3nt: TGCGCCAGCAGCCGGGGACAGGGGGCATGGGATTCACCCCTCCACTTT
j_gene: TRBJ1-6
abundance: few
len: 16
v_gene: TRBV4-1
d_gene: TRBD1

CDR3aa: CSARAGQVASSYNSPLHF
CDR3nt: TGCAGTGCTAGAGCGGGACAGGTAGCCAGCTCCTATAATTCACCCCTCCACTTT
j_gene: TRBJ1-6
abundance: NA
len: 18
v_gene: TRBV20-1
d_gene: TRBD1